The 14 T cell receptor beta chains given below trace back to one sample, sequenced in a study of shared clonotypes between healthy human individuals. Clones were sequenced by immunoSEQ multiplex PCR, and TCRdb holds only the in-frame ones, with some missing. The sample carries around 1,000,000 clones, approximately 77% recorded once. Sequenced: memory CD4+ T cells from PBMCs. Subset denoted: CD45RA-negative fraction. Receptors originate from a man between 18 and 35 years old in good health. Some clones in this sample may be carry-over from other donors' samples.

The chain joins TRBV5-8 to TRBJ1-1; possibly TRBD1 for D (6 bases). With 0 bases removed from V and 0 bases from J, the gap between germline ends came to 9 bases. Germline CDR1 reads SGHTS; CDR2 reads YDEGEE. The CDR3 consists of 15 residues. The chain's CDR3 is CASSLVGTLNTEAFF. As DNA, the CDR3 is TGTGCCAGCAGCTTGGTCGGGACACTGAACACTGAAGCTTTCTTT.

The chain recombines TRBV5-5 with TRBJ2-6; unclear D gene. Trimming removed 4 bases from V and 0 bases from J, with 11 bases in between. The V gene's germline CDR1 is SGHKS and CDR2 YYEKEE (reference sequence). The CDR3 loop spans 16 amino acids. The CDR3 nucleotides are TGTGCCAGCAGCCTAGGACGGTCCTCTGGGGCCAACGTCCTGACTTTC. Translation: CASSLGRSSGANVLTF.

The chain couples TRBV6-5 to TRBJ2-2, with no clear D. The V end was cut by 6 bases, the J end by 6 bases, with 11 bases between. Germline CDR1 MNHEY, CDR2 SVGAGI. This CDR3 contains 13 residues. The CDR3 here is CASSILRSGELFF. In DNA form, the CDR3 reads TGTGCCAGCAGCATCTTGAGATCCGGGGAGCTGTTTTTT.

The chain couples TRBV10-3 to TRBJ2-1; 9 bases fit TRBD1. The CDR3 loop spans 15 amino acids. The V and J ends lost 6 bases and 5 bases, in that order; junction bases with no gene match: 8. Germline assignment: CDR1 ENHRY and CDR2 SYGVKD. The CDR3 reads CAIRGPGTGNNEQFF. CDR3 DNA sequence: TGTGCCATCAGGGGGCCGGGGACAGGGAACAATGAGCAGTTCTTC.

This clone showed up many times. This chain uses TRBV11-1 with TRBJ1-1; 8 bases align to TRBD1. CDR3 size: 12 residues. Germline CDR1 reads SGHAT; CDR2 reads FQDESV (reference sequence). Trimming removed 8 bases from V and 6 bases from J; junction bases left unmatched: 5. The CDR3 DNA follows: TGTGCCAGCCGACAGGGGTTGTCTGAAGCTTTCTTT. Translation: CASRQGLSEAFF.

This chain links TRBV18 with TRBJ2-7; no firm D call. CDR1 is KGHSH and CDR2 is LQKENI in the germline V gene. Deletions cut 4 bases from V and 4 bases from J, with 14 bases between. The CDR3 totals 14 residues. CDR3 region: CASSLSQEGYEQYF. For the CDR3, the DNA is TGTGCCAGCTCACTATCCCAGGAAGGGTACGAGCAGTACTTC.

In its sample, this clone was seen many times. This chain uses TRBV2 with TRBJ1-1, with a weak D call TRBD1 (5 bases). The CDR3 extends over 13 amino acids. From germline, CDR1 is SNHLY and CDR2 FYNNEI. Between the trimmed V and J ends, which lost 7 bases and 4 bases, there was a span of 13 bases. Here the CDR3 DNA reads TGTGCCAGCATGTCGCAGGGACTCACTGAAGCTTTCTTT. Translation gives CASMSQGLTEAFF.

A word on this clone: A much more abundant neighbour one base away suggests this may be a read error. The V and J genes are TRBV7-2 and TRBJ2-6; tentatively, D is TRBD1 or TRBD2 (5 bases each). V shed 1 base and J shed 0 bases, with 7 bases lying between them. The germline CDR1 and CDR2 sequences are SGHTA and FQGNSA. The CDR3 covers 16 residues. In nucleotides, the CDR3 is TGTGCCAGCAGCTTAGTTGGGGGCTCTGGGGCCAACGTCCTGACTTTC. Its translation is CASSLVGGSGANVLTF. Filled out from reference TRBV7-2 and TRBJ2-6, the complete variable domain reads GAGVSQSPSNKVTEKGKDVELRCDPISGHTALYWYRQSLGQGLEFLIYFQGNSAPDKSGLPSDRFSAERTGGSVSTLTIQRTQQEDSAVYLCASSLVGGSGANVLTFGAGSRLTVL.

V gene TRBV9 combines with J gene TRBJ2-7; TRBD2 matches 9 bases. V was pared by 2 bases and J by 3 bases, with 6 bases of the junction left unmatched. Germline CDR1 reads SGDLS; CDR2 reads YYNGEE. CDR3 length equals 15 residues. The CDR3 region has the DNA TGTGCCAGCAGCGTCTCAGAGACTAGCGGCTACGAGCAGTACTTC. Its protein product is CASSVSETSGYEQYF.

The chain combines TRBV28 with TRBJ2-7; TRBD1 matches at 11 bases. V was pared by 8 bases and J by 2 bases, with 8 bases of the junction left unmatched. Germline CDR1 MDHEN, CDR2 SYDVKM. CDR3 size: 15 residues. This CDR3 reads CASGQGAFHPYEQYF. The CDR3 nucleotides are TGTGCCAGCGGACAGGGGGCTTTCCACCCCTACGAGCAGTACTTC. The complete variable domain, with remaining parts taken from reference TRBV28 and TRBJ2-7, reads DVKVTQSSRYLVKRTGEKVFLECVQDMDHENMFWYRQDPGLGLRLIYFSYDVKMKEKGDIPEGYSVSREKKERFSLILESASTNQTSMYLCASGQGAFHPYEQYFGPGTRLTVT.

This clone was counted only a few times. The J gene is TRBJ2-7, the V gene TRBV7-8, with 8 bases lining up with TRBD1. The length of the CDR3 is 15 residues. Per germline, CDR1 SGHVS and CDR2 FQNEAQ. V trimming: 2 bases; J trimming: 2 bases; junction bases outside the gene matches: 5. The CDR3 DNA reads TGTGCCAGCAGCTTAACGGACAGGGCGGCCTACGAGCAGTACTTC. This translates into CASSLTDRAAYEQYF.

This chain connects TRBV11-3 to TRBJ2-1, with D possibly being TRBD2 (5 bases). Germline assignment: CDR1 SGHNT and CDR2 YENEEA. V was pared by 6 bases and J by 0 bases, with 9 bases between. This CDR3 has 14 residues. The chain's CDR3 is CASSRSGSYNEQFF. CDR3 nucleotides: TGTGCCAGCAGTAGGAGCGGCTCCTACAATGAGCAGTTCTTC.

This sequence joins TRBV27 and TRBJ2-3, with a possible D match to TRBD1 (6 bases). The CDR3 extends over 17 amino acids. Germline V lookup: CDR1 MNHEY, CDR2 SMNVEV (reference sequence). The V gene lost 1 base and the J gene lost 0 bases, with 14 bases spanning the gap. The CDR3 sequence is CASSLWPTGDSTDTQYF. CDR3 in DNA: TGTGCCAGCAGTTTATGGCCGACAGGTGATAGCACAGATACGCAGTATTTT.

The chain uses TRBV30 and TRBJ2-5; D unclear. Germline CDR1 is GTSNPN and CDR2 is SVGIG (reference sequence). The CDR3 is 10 residues long. CDR3 bases: TGTGCTACAAAAGTGGCTAGCCAGTACTTC. Its translation is CATKVASQYF.